Following are 18 T cell receptor beta chains from one sample sequenced in a study of shared clonotypes between healthy human individuals. Only in-frame clones appear in the TCRdb table, and some are missing; sequencing was by immunoSEQ multiplex PCR. This table holds millions of clones, roughly 92% found once. The sample was naive CD4+ T cells sorted from blood. Described subset: CD45RA+ positively selected. The source is a man aged 18-30 years in good health.

As regards this clone: The sample contains more than one DNA sequence encoding this CDR3. The gene calls are TRBV7-2 and TRBJ1-1; the D is unclear. The CDR3 is 15 residues long. Germline lookup yields CDR1 SGHTA and CDR2 FQGNSA. V was clipped by 1 base and J by 0 bases, with 9 bases between them. CDR3 in DNA: TGTGCCAGCAGCTTAGTTGGGGAGGTGAACACTGAAGCTTTCTTT. Its translation is CASSLVGEVNTEAFF. Complete variable domain (other parts from reference TRBV7-2 and TRBJ1-1): GAGVSQSPSNKVTEKGKDVELRCDPISGHTALYWYRQSLGQGLEFLIYFQGNSAPDKSGLPSDRFSAERTGGSVSTLTIQRTQQEDSAVYLCASSLVGEVNTEAFFGQGTRLTVV.

V is TRBV7-4 and J is TRBJ1-3, with D possibly being TRBD1 (5 bases). The germline V gene encodes CDR1 SGHVT and CDR2 SQSDAQ. The CDR3 consists of 15 residues. V dropped 2 bases and J dropped 1 base, with 9 bases sitting between them. The chain's CDR3 is CASSLQGESGNTIYF. Written as DNA, the CDR3 is TGTGCCAGCAGCTTACAGGGTGAATCTGGAAACACCATATATTTT.

This chain uses TRBV7-2 with TRBJ2-1; TRBD1 aligns across 11 bases. The CDR3 totals 15 residues. Looked up from germline, CDR1 is SGHTA and CDR2 is FQGNSA. V was pared by 5 bases and J by 9 bases, with 9 bases of the junction left unmatched. CDR3: CASSRNPGTGGEQFF. The CDR3 nucleotides read TGTGCCAGCAGCCGAAACCCCGGGACAGGGGGTGAGCAGTTCTTC. The variable domain in full, completed from reference TRBV7-2 and TRBJ2-1, reads GAGVSQSPSNKVTEKGKDVELRCDPISGHTALYWYRQSLGQGLEFLIYFQGNSAPDKSGLPSDRFSAERTGGSVSTLTIQRTQQEDSAVYLCASSRNPGTGGEQFFGPGTRLTVL.

The chain combines TRBV4-1 with TRBJ1-1; D call uncertain. CDR1 MGHRA and CDR2 YSYEKL come from the germline V gene. The CDR3 is 16 residues long. V gave up 2 bases and J gave up 4 bases, with 17 bases separating them. The CDR3 nucleotides read TGCGCCAGCAGCCAATTTGGAGGAGGGTTGAGCACTGAAGCTTTCTTT. It codes for CASSQFGGGLSTEAFF.

The chain uses TRBV2 and TRBJ2-7; TRBD1 is a possible D gene (6 bases). The germline V gene encodes CDR1 SNHLY and CDR2 FYNNEI. The CDR3 sequence is 13 residues long. V lost 2 bases to trimming and J lost 7 bases, with 12 bases between them. The CDR3 DNA sequence: TGTGCCAGCAGTGAACAGGGGCTCGGGGAGCAGTACTTC. Translated, it gives CASSEQGLGEQYF.

The V gene is TRBV7-9, the J gene TRBJ1-1, with D perhaps TRBD1 (6 bases). Germline CDR1 SEHNR, CDR2 FQNEAQ (reference sequence). V lost 5 bases, J lost 2 bases, and 15 bases lay in between. The CDR3 spans 15 residues. The CDR3 spells CASSKNRDINTEAFF. DNA of the CDR3: TGTGCCAGCAGCAAAAACCGGGACATCAACACTGAAGCTTTCTTT.

This rearrangement joins TRBV11-2 to TRBJ2-7; a weak D match, TRBD2 (6 bases). V dropped 1 base and J dropped 0 bases, with 7 bases sitting between them. From germline, CDR1 is SGHAT and CDR2 FQNNGV. This CDR3 spans 14 amino acids. CDR3 region: CASSLVGSSYEQYF. In DNA, the CDR3 is TGTGCCAGCAGCTTAGTCGGGAGCTCCTACGAGCAGTACTTC. The variable domain in full, completed from reference TRBV11-2 and TRBJ2-7, reads EAGVAQSPRYKIIEKRQSVAFWCNPISGHATLYWYQQILGQGPKLLIQFQNNGVVDDSQLPKDRFSAERLKGVDSTLKIQPAKLEDSAVYLCASSLVGSSYEQYFGPGTRLTVT.

This chain uses TRBV18 with TRBJ2-1; no definite D call. CDR1 is KGHSH and CDR2 is LQKENI in the germline V gene. V shed 0 bases and J shed 5 bases, with 11 bases lying between them. The CDR3 has 15 residues. CDR3 in DNA: TGTGCCAGCTCACCACCCCAGAATTCGGACAATGAGCAGTTCTTC. Translating it yields CASSPPQNSDNEQFF.

This clone was counted a single time. V usage is TRBV4-1 and J usage is TRBJ2-1, with 10 bases lining up with TRBD2. Germline V gene lookup returns CDR1 MGHRA and CDR2 YSYEKL. V lost 4 bases, J lost 8 bases, and 17 bases stayed unmatched. This CDR3 is built from 18 residues. CDR3 in amino acids: CASSRTSGAGGPRDEQFF. The CDR3 coding sequence is TGCGCCAGCAGCCGGACCAGTGGAGCGGGAGGGCCGAGGGATGAGCAGTTCTTC.

The chain uses TRBV5-1 and TRBJ2-1; D not resolved. V was clipped by 1 base and J by 4 bases, with 6 bases between them. Germline V CDR1 and CDR2: SGHRS, YFSETQ. CDR3 length: 13 amino acids. This CDR3 is CASSLYQYNEQFF. CDR3 DNA: TGCGCCAGCAGCTTGTACCAATACAATGAGCAGTTCTTC.

The V gene is TRBV4-3, the J gene TRBJ2-1, with D perhaps matching TRBD2 (5 bases). Germline CDR1 LGHNA, CDR2 YSLEER. This CDR3 is 17 amino acids long. Between the trimmed V and J ends, which lost 0 bases and 0 bases, there was a span of 12 bases. The CDR3 DNA sequence: TGCGCCAGCAGCCAAGATTGGCGGGCGAGCTCCTACAATGAGCAGTTCTTC. Protein product: CASSQDWRASSYNEQFF.

V gene TRBV10-1 combines with J gene TRBJ1-3; D remains ambiguous. Between the trimmed V and J ends, which lost 4 bases and 0 bases, there was a span of 10 bases. Germline V gene sequence: CDR1 WNHNN, CDR2 SYGVQD (reference sequence). The CDR3 covers 15 residues. The CDR3 sequence: CASSADGNSGNTIYF. CDR3 in DNA: TGCGCCAGCAGTGCTGACGGGAACTCTGGAAACACCATATATTTT.

The chain is built from TRBV2 and TRBJ1-5; 7 bases fit TRBD1. Germline values: CDR1 SNHLY, CDR2 FYNNEI. The CDR3 consists of 15 residues. V dropped 1 base and J dropped 4; count of bases not matched to a gene: 4. The CDR3 region is CASSEVGDRNQPQHF. The CDR3 nucleotides are TGTGCCAGCAGTGAAGTCGGGGACAGAAATCAGCCCCAGCATTTT.

This chain links TRBV4-3 with TRBJ2-1; TRBD2 matches at 11 bases. Germline CDR1 LGHNA, CDR2 YSLEER. This CDR3 has 19 amino acids. V shed 1 base and J 0 bases; nucleotides not matched to a gene: 8. CDR3 bases: TGCGCCAGCAGCCAAGCGGTAGCGGGAGGGCCCTCCTCCTACAATGAGCAGTTCTTC. Its translation is CASSQAVAGGPSSYNEQFF.

The V call is TRBV2, the J call TRBJ2-1, with D possibly called TRBD1 or TRBD2 (6 bases each). In germline, CDR1 is SNHLY, CDR2 FYNNEI. The CDR3 extends over 15 amino acids. Trimming shortened V by 6 bases and J by 7 bases, and 19 bases separated the two germline ends. In nucleotides, the CDR3 is TGTGCCAGCAGGGGGATTCGGGGGCGAGTAAATGAGCAGTTCTTC. It specifies CASRGIRGRVNEQFF.

A remark on this clone: A junction end diverges from the germline sequence, so it may reflect a read error. The genes are TRBV28 and TRBJ1-2, with 10 bases identical to TRBD1. The CDR3 spans 11 residues. CDR1 MDHEN and CDR2 SYDVKM come from the germline V gene. The DNA for the CDR3 is TGCGAGACAGGGGGCGACTATGGCTACACCTTC. Protein product: CETGGDYGYTF.

The V and J genes are TRBV6-6 and TRBJ1-1; possibly TRBD1 for D (5 bases). The CDR3 is 12 amino acids. V lost 7 bases, J lost 10 bases, and 16 bases lay in between. Germline CDR1 and CDR2: MNHNY and SVGAGI (reference sequence). The CDR3 here is CASNQGPTVAFF. CDR3 nucleotide sequence: TGTGCCAGCAACCAGGGACCGACCGTAGCTTTCTTT.

This clone was seen a single time. The genes are TRBV6-5 and TRBJ2-3; 7 bases fit TRBD2. This CDR3 contains 14 residues. Germline CDR1 reads MNHEY; CDR2 reads SVGAGI. V lost 10 bases to trimming and J lost 0 bases; unmatched junction nucleotides: 7. This chain's CDR3 is CATRLALSTDTQYF. Here the CDR3 DNA reads TGTGCCACGAGACTAGCACTTAGCACAGATACGCAGTATTTT.